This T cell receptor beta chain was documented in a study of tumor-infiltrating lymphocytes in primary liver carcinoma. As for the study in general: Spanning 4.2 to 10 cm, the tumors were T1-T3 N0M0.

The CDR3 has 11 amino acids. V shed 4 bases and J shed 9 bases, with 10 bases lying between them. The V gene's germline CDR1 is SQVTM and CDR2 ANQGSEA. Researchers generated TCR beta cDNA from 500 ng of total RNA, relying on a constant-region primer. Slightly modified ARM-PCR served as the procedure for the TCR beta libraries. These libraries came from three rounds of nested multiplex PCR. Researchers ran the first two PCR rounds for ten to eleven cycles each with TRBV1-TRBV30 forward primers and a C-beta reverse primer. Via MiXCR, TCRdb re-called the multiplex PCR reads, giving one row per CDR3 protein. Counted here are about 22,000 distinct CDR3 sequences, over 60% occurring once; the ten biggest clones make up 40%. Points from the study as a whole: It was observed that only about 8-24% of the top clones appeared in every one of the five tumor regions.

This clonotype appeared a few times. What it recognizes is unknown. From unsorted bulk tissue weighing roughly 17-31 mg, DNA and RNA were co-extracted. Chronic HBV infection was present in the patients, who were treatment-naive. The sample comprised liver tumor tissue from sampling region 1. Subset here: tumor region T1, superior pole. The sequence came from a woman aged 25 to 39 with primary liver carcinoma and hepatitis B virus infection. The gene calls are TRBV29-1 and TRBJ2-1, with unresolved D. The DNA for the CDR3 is TGCAGCGTTGCGCTAGATGTTGAGCAGTTCTTC. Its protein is CSVALDVEQFF.